This entry features one T cell receptor (beta chain) sequence. Method: immunoSEQ multiplex PCR; TCRdb's copy keeps in-frame clones and lacks some. The sample consists of about 170,000 clones, 84% of them appearing once. CDR3 length equals 14 residues. V was clipped by 11 bases and J by 0 bases; unmatched bases: 7. CDR1 is LNHDA and CDR2 is SQIVND in the germline V gene (reference sequence). The data derive from a study of blood T cell repertoires in COVID-19. This sequence originates from an elderly woman with COVID-19, enrolled during active disease. The sample consisted of peripheral blood. The V call is TRBV19, the J call TRBJ1-5, with TRBD1 matching over 7 bases. CDR3 sequence (DNA): TGTGCCGGATTACAGGGGAATAGCAATCAGCCCCAGCATTTT. Its protein product is CAGLQGNSNQPQHF.